These T cell receptor beta chains were read from a single sample in a study of cytomegalovirus exposure and HLA in healthy donors. Here immunoSEQ multiplex PCR was the method, and the copy in TCRdb shows in-frame clones only, minus some. The sample carries around 200,000 clones, about four fifths recorded once. Sequenced sample: PBMCs. These receptors all come from a woman aged 45-59 years in good health and CMV-seropositive. Each CDR3 is given with its conserved first and last residue. D genes are given only for firm matches. Size tells how often a clone was seen (once, few, many) or the class of an expanded clone, and some rows leave it out.

-	TRBJ2-1	TRBV19	16	-	TGTGCCAGTAGTATAGTATCCGGGGAGCGTATGGTCCCTCAGTTCTTC	CASSIVSGERMVPQFF
-	TRBJ1-2	TRBV7-2	16	-	TGTGCCAGCAGCCCAAGGAGCAGGGTTGGGATCTATGGCTACACCTTC	CASSPRSRVGIYGYTF
-	TRBJ2-5	TRBV9	17	-	TGTGCCAGCAGCCCGAGGATAGGATCATTACGCCAAGAGGCCCAGTACTTC	CASSPRIGSLRQEAQYF
few	TRBJ2-3	TRBV27	12	-	TGTGCCAGCAGTTTACAGGGAGATACGCAGTATTTT	CASSLQGDTQYF
-	TRBJ1-6	TRBV6-5	14	TRBD1	TGTGCCAGCAGCCCCCGGGACAGAAATTCACCCCTCCACTTT	CASSPRDRNSPLHF
few	TRBJ2-1	TRBV4-3	13	-	TGCGCCAGCAGCCCCTTGAGGGAGAGTGAGCAGTTCTTC	CASSPLRESEQFF
once	TRBJ1-5	TRBV12-5	15	TRBD1	TGTGCTAGTGGTTCAGGACAGGGGGCGATTCTGCCCCAGCATTTT	CASGSGQGAILPQHF
-	TRBJ1-3	TRBV19	16	TRBD1	TGTGCCAGTAGTGCCCCGGGACAGGGGACTGGAAACACCATATATTTT	CASSAPGQGTGNTIYF
-	TRBJ2-2	TRBV21-1	16	-	TGTGCCAGCAGCACCCGGGACTTTCCGAACACCGGGGAGCTGTTTTTT	CASSTRDFPNTGELFF
-	TRBJ2-7	TRBV28	15	TRBD1	TGTGCCAGCAGTCTCCGGACAGGGACCCTATACGAGCAGTACTTC	CASSLRTGTLYEQYF
-	TRBJ2-5	TRBV10-3	14	TRBD1	TGTGCCATCAGTGGATCGACAGGGCTGGAGACCCAGTACTTC	CAISGSTGLETQYF
few	TRBJ2-7	TRBV4-1	15	TRBD1	TGCGCCAGCAGCCAGAGGACAGGGGGCAAGTACGAGCAGTACTTC	CASSQRTGGKYEQYF
-	TRBJ2-7	TRBV9	16	TRBD1	TGTGCCAGCAGCCCTGGACAGGGACGATCGCACCAGGAGCAGTACTTC	CASSPGQGRSHQEQYF
few	TRBJ2-7	TRBV4-3	15	-	TGCGCCAGCAGCCAAGATCACCAGAACGCCTACGAGCAGTACTTC	CASSQDHQNAYEQYF
-	TRBJ1-4	TRBV4-3	15	-	TGCGCCAGCAGCCAAGATAGGGGAGGAAATGAAAAACTGTTTTTT	CASSQDRGGNEKLFF
-	TRBJ1-2	TRBV29-1	17	-	TGCAGCGTCGAAAGGGACTGGTCGGGAGCTAATTTTGATGGATACACCTTC	CSVERDWSGANFDGYTF
-	TRBJ1-5	TRBV2	16	-	TGTGCCAGCAGGAACAGGGTGGGGGGGTTCAATCAGCCCCAGCATTTT	CASRNRVGGFNQPQHF
-	TRBJ2-5	TRBV7-2	13	-	TGTGCCAGCAGGTTAGGCAGGCAAGAGACCCAGTACTTC	CASRLGRQETQYF
-	TRBJ1-4	TRBV18	13	TRBD1	TGTGCCAGCTCACCCCATCCGGGACAGAAACTGTTTTTT	CASSPHPGQKLFF
-	TRBJ2-7	TRBV6-6	14	-	TGTGCCAGCAGGCAACGGGTGGATTCCAACGAGCAGTACTTC	CASRQRVDSNEQYF
once	TRBJ2-2	TRBV7-3	15	TRBD2	TGTGCCAGCAGATCTAGCGGGGGGGCCTTCGGGGAGCTGTTTTTT	CASRSSGGAFGELFF
-	TRBJ1-2	TRBV4-2	14	-	TGTGCCAGCAGCCAGGTCACAGGGAACTATGGCTACACCTTC	CASSQVTGNYGYTF
-	TRBJ1-1	TRBV4-3	18	-	TGCGCCAGCAGCCAAGGAAGTAGGTCCGGAGCTTTGAACACTGAAGCTTTCTTT	CASSQGSRSGALNTEAFF
-	TRBJ2-5	TRBV5-1	14	TRBD1	TGCGCCAGCAGCACACAGGGGGAACAAGAGACCCAGTACTTC	CASSTQGEQETQYF
-	TRBJ1-5	TRBV5-1	13	-	TGCGCCAGCAGCCCCGATAAAGACTACCCCCAGCATTTT	CASSPDKDYPQHF
-	TRBJ1-6	TRBV18	15	-	TGTGCCAGCTCACCCCTGGACGGAGGAGATGAGGCCCTCCACTTT	CASSPLDGGDEALHF
few	TRBJ2-7	TRBV27	15	TRBD1	TGTGCCAGCTCCAAAACCCCGGGACAGACCTACGAGCAGTACTTC	CASSKTPGQTYEQYF
once	TRBJ2-3	TRBV27	13	-	TGTGCCAGCAGTTTACAAATCACAGATACGCAGTATTTT	CASSLQITDTQYF
-	TRBJ2-5	TRBV2	13	-	TGTGCCAGCAGTGTAGAGATGCAAGAGACCCAGTACTTC	CASSVEMQETQYF
-	TRBJ2-1	TRBV5-1	15	TRBD2	TGCGCCAGCAGCTTAGCGGGGTTGACGTACAATGAGCAGTTCTTC	CASSLAGLTYNEQFF
-	TRBJ1-1	TRBV28	14	-	TGTGCCAGCAGTTTAGCACAGGAGAACACTGAAGCTTTCTTT	CASSLAQENTEAFF
-	TRBJ1-6	TRBV5-1	12	-	TGCGCCAGCAGGGGAGAAAATTCACCCCTCCACTTT	CASRGENSPLHF
-	TRBJ2-1	TRBV5-1	14	-	TGCGCCAGCAGCTGGGGGACACTCTACAATGAGCAGTTCTTC	CASSWGTLYNEQFF
once	TRBJ2-3	TRBV6-5	15	TRBD2	TGTGCCAGCAGATTAGCGGGGGGGCTCAGAGATACGCAGTATTTT	CASRLAGGLRDTQYF
-	TRBJ1-2	TRBV19	15	-	TGTGCCAGTAGTTATAACATGATCTCGGGGATTGGCTACACCTTC	CASSYNMISGIGYTF
-	TRBJ2-1	TRBV7-2	15	TRBD2	TGTGCCAGCAGCCAAAGCGGGGGGACCTACAATGAGCAGTTCTTC	CASSQSGGTYNEQFF
-	TRBJ1-2	TRBV7-2	13	-	TGTGCCAGCAGCTTCTGGGGAGTGGGTGGCTACACCTTC	CASSFWGVGGYTF
once	TRBJ2-7	TRBV19	16	TRBD1	TGTGCCAGTAGTTCTCTCCCGGGACAGGGTGCCCACGAGCAGTACTTC	CASSSLPGQGAHEQYF
-	TRBJ2-7	TRBV19	13	-	TGTGCCAGTATTGATACGGTATCCTACGAGCAGTACTTC	CASIDTVSYEQYF
-	TRBJ1-1	TRBV27	11	-	TGTGCCAGCAGTAGCCACACTGAAGCTTTCTTT	CASSSHTEAFF
few	TRBJ1-4	TRBV2	13	-	TGTGCCAGCAGTGCGGACACAGATGAAAAACTGTTTTTT	CASSADTDEKLFF
-	TRBJ1-2	TRBV15	16	TRBD1	TGTGCCACCAGCAGGGGACAGGGAACGGCTAACTATGGCTACACCTTC	CATSRGQGTANYGYTF